This T cell receptor (beta chain) is from a study of cytomegalovirus exposure and HLA in healthy donors. About this clone itself: Its specificity is unknown. The same CDR3 is also encoded by other DNA sequences in this sample.

General observations from the study: A later analysis linked a missense DCLRE1C variant to TCR beta V- and J-gene trimming. The investigators catalogued 164 TCR beta chains as cytomegalovirus-associated. When analyzed later, the rates of TCR association showed variation by HLA locus, with DRB1 the most and HLA-C the fewest.

PCR amplification relied on 60 Vbeta primers (plus 13 Jbeta primers). The data were produced by immunoSEQ multiplex PCR, yet TCRdb's version contains in-frame clones alone and is incomplete. The table includes approximately 200,000 clones, about 86% detected once. J lost 3 bases, V lost 7 bases, and 6 bases had no gene match. Germline V CDR1 and CDR2: MNHNS, SASEGT. The CDR3 spans 14 residues. The chain couples TRBV6-1 to TRBJ2-3, with 8 bases fitting TRBD2. The clonotype comes from a woman aged 18 to 35 in good health and CMV-seropositive. The sequencing input was PBMCs. CDR3 amino acids: CASTRAGGTDTQYF. CDR3 sequence (DNA): TGTGCCAGCACTAGGGCGGGGGGAACAGATACGCAGTATTTT.